This TCR beta chain was retrieved from a study of blood T cells in healthy people across ages. The study's findings and limits: Long-lived donors exceeded aged donors in naive CD4+ cells and diversity. Underestimates were what the diversity estimates from one million T cells were considered to be. Unsorted PBMCs blocked a conclusive comparison of naive and antigen-experienced cells.

Investigators took ten milliliters of peripheral blood from every donor. Sample-barcoded 5' priming and a J-beta primer mix drove a second PCR of roughly 6 to 12 cycles. TCRdb used MiXCR to reprocess the 5' RACE reads, holding one entry per CDR3 protein. The sample has around 1.5 million distinct CDR3 sequences, approximately 38% seen once. This clonotype has only a few counts. Its specificity is not known. From germline, CDR1 is SGHKS and CDR2 YYEKEE (reference sequence). Trimming shortened V by 2 bases and J by 3 bases, and 12 bases separated the two germline ends. The CDR3 has 14 residues. Material for sequencing was blood. This chain connects TRBV5-5 to TRBJ2-7, with no clear D. The sequence was collected from a woman between 18 and 29 years old in good health. Here the CDR3 reads CASSFRLGDYEQYF. The CDR3 DNA is TGTGCCAGCAGCTTTAGGCTTGGCGACTACGAGCAGTACTTC.